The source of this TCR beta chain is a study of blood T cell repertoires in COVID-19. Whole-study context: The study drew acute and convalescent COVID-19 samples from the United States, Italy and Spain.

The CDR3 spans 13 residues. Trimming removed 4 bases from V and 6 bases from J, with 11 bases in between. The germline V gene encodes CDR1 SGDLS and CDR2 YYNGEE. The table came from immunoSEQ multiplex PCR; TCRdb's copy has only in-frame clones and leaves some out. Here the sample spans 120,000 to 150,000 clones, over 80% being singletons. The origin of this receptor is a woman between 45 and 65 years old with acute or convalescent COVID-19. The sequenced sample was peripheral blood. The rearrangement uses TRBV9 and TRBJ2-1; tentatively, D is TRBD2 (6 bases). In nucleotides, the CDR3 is TGTGCCAGCAGCACGGGACTCCTCAATGAGCAGTTCTTC. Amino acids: CASSTGLLNEQFF.